A single sample is the source of the 11 T cell receptor beta chains below, sequenced in a study of metastatic and nonmetastatic thyroid tumors. Treatment of any kind had been given to no patient before thyroid surgery. TCRdb ran MiXCR on the PCR reads. The sample lists roughly 16,000 clones, roughly 32% occurring once. The specimen sequenced was blood. The receptors derive from a female donor with papillary thyroid cancer or a benign thyroid nodule (not recorded which). Some clones in this sample may be carry-over from other donors' samples.

This clone is medium-sized (0.01 to 0.1%) in the sample. V usage is TRBV5-1 and J usage is TRBJ2-2; possible D gene TRBD2, 6 bases. This CDR3 has 18 amino acids. Trimming removed 4 bases from V and 5 bases from J, with 24 bases in between. Germline loops: CDR1 SGHRS, CDR2 YFSETQ. CDR3 sequence reads: CASSLEGGREIRTGELFF. CDR3 nucleotides: TGCGCCAGCAGCCTGGAAGGAGGGCGTGAGATAAGGACCGGGGAGCTGTTTTTT.

Ten or more counts support this clone. A read error is possible here, since a much larger clone lies one base away. The chain couples TRBV27 to TRBJ2-3; D ambiguous. Germline CDR1 reads MNHEY; CDR2 reads SMNVEV (reference sequence). The CDR3 sequence is 17 residues long. The V and J ends lost 2 bases and 6 bases respectively, with 21 bases between them. In nucleotides, the CDR3 is TGTGCCAGCAGTTTACCATTCACTCTGACGGCACCCGATACGCAGTATTTT. Amino acids: CASSLPFTLTAPDTQYF.

This clone was counted only a few times. One end of the junction does not line up with germline, which may come from a read error. CDR3 DNA sequence: TGTGCCAGCAGTGTGAACAGGGGAGGCAATGAGAAACCGTTTTTT. Its protein product is CASSVNRGGNEKPFF. J is TRBJ1-4 and V is TRBV6-1, with 7 bases matching TRBD1. This CDR3 spans 15 amino acids. Germline loops: CDR1 MNHNS, CDR2 SASEGT.

This clone was detected ten times or more. The V and J genes are TRBV9 and TRBJ2-3, with TRBD1 matching over 8 bases. The CDR3 loop spans 15 amino acids. Germline V gives CDR1 SGDLS, CDR2 YYNGEE. The V segment lost 6 bases and the J segment 6 bases; nucleotides outside the gene matches: 12. For the CDR3, the DNA is TGTGCCAGCACCCCCGAGACAGGGGTCTCCGATACGCAGTATTTT. This translates into CASTPETGVSDTQYF.

The V call is TRBV20-1, the J call TRBJ1-2; D gene ambiguous. CDR1 is DFQATT and CDR2 is SNEGSKA in the germline V gene (reference sequence). The CDR3 covers 12 residues. With 7 bases removed from V and 2 bases from J, the gap between germline ends came to 11 bases. The CDR3 DNA reads TGCAGTGGTAGTGAGGGCAACTATGGCTACACCTTC. This gives the protein CSGSEGNYGYTF.

This chain connects TRBV20-1 to TRBJ2-7; the D gene could be TRBD1 or TRBD2 (6 bases each). Germline CDR1 reads DFQATT; CDR2 reads SNEGSKA (reference sequence). This CDR3 comprises 16 residues. The DNA of the CDR3 is TGCGGAATCCGAGGGTCACGCGGGACATCTCAAATGCACCAGTACTTC. Amino acids: CGIRGSRGTSQMHQYF.

There are a few counts of this clone. The rearrangement links TRBV24-1 to TRBJ2-7; unclear D gene. CDR1 is KGHDR, CDR2 SFDVKD, per germline. The V and J ends lost 5 bases and 2 bases respectively, with 12 bases between them. CDR3 length: 14 amino acids. The CDR3 sequence: CATSVVIATYEQYF. CDR3 bases: TGTGCCACCAGTGTCGTAATAGCAACCTACGAGCAGTACTTC.

The genes are TRBV6-1 and TRBJ2-7; D not certain. The CDR3 totals 15 residues. Germline CDR1 and CDR2: MNHNS and SASEGT. With 7 bases removed from V and 4 bases from J, the gap between germline ends came to 20 bases. CDR3: CASIRSHTNTYEQYF. The CDR3 DNA follows: TGTGCCAGCATCCGAAGCCACACGAATACTTACGAGCAGTACTTC.

The chain is built from TRBV12-3 or TRBV12-4 and TRBJ1-5; D gene ambiguous. The CDR3 loop spans 12 amino acids. Trimming removed 5 bases at V and 5 bases at J, with 7 bases between. This CDR3 is CASSLTHQPQHF. In DNA, the CDR3 is TGTGCCAGCAGTCTTACCCATCAGCCCCAGCATTTT.

This clone came up many times. This chain joins TRBV7-9 and TRBJ2-3; possibly TRBD1 for D (5 bases). This CDR3 spans 14 amino acids. The V end was cut by 2 bases, the J end by 3 bases, with 9 bases between. Germline V gene lookup returns CDR1 SEHNR and CDR2 FQNEAQ (reference sequence). CDR3 protein: CASSLSGLTDTQYF. The CDR3 nucleotides read TGTGCCAGCAGCTTATCAGGGTTGACAGATACGCAGTATTTT.

This clone counts as medium-sized. The chain carries TRBV6-5 and TRBJ1-5; unclear D gene. The germline CDR1 and CDR2 sequences are MNHEY and SVGAGI. V dropped 0 bases and J dropped 0 bases, with 6 bases sitting between them. The CDR3 contains 15 residues. This CDR3 reads CASSYSGNSNQPQHF. The CDR3 region has the DNA TGTGCCAGCAGTTACTCGGGTAATAGCAATCAGCCCCAGCATTTT.